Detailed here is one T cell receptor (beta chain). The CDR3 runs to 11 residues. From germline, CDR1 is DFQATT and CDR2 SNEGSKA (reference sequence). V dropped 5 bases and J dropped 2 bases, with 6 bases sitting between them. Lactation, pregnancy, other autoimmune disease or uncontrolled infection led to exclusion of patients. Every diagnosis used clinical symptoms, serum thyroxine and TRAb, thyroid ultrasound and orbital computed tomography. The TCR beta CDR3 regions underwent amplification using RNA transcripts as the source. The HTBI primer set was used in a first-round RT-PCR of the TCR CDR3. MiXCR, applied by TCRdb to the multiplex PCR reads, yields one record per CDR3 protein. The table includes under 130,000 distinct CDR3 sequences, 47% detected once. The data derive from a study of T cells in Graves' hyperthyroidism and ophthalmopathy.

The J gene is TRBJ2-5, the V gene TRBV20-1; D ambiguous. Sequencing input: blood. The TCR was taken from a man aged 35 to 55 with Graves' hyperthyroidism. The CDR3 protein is CSAPRQETQYF. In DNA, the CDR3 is TGCAGTGCTCCACGGCAAGAGACCCAGTACTTC.